This T cell receptor beta chain emerged from a study of CD8+CD57+ T cells in acquired aplastic anemia. Broader study findings: Researchers report that some 31 CD8+ CDR3 sequences appeared in both patients and controls.

In its sample, this clonotype was seen many times. Its antigen is undetermined. V lost 6 bases and J 4 bases, leaving 12 bases between the germline ends. Germline V gene sequence: CDR1 MDHEN, CDR2 SYDVKM. The CDR3 totals 14 residues. The template for TCR beta VDJ and CDR3 sequence profiling was genomic DNA. TCRdb re-derived calls from the reads in MiXCR, one entry per CDR3 protein. Of 190,000 or so distinct CDR3 sequences in the sample, approximately 52% were seen once. Those patients picked for sequencing had displayed CD8+CD57+ cell expansion on flow cytometry. Blood came from patients not yet given any therapy.

Sequencing was carried out using sorted CD4+, CD8+, or CD8+CD57+ T cells (not recorded which) from PBMCs. This TCR derives from a human donor with aplastic anemia. The V call is TRBV28, the J call TRBJ1-4, with D maybe TRBD1 (5 bases). CDR3: CASSRDGDNEKLFF. The CDR3 DNA follows: TGTGCCAGCAGCAGGGACGGCGATAATGAAAAACTGTTTTTT.